The rows below give T cell receptor beta chains drawn from one sample of a study of regulatory T cells in long-lasting Graves disease. TCRdb re-called the multiplex PCR reads through MiXCR, storing one row per CDR3 protein. Of around 420,000 distinct CDR3 sequences detected, 15% appear once; the ten largest clones hold around 7.6%. This sample was also put to use in a study of T cells in Graves' hyperthyroidism and ophthalmopathy.

Sequencing used peripheral blood mononuclear cells (PBMCs), obtained at new diagnosis, from a patient treated with antithyroid drugs. Receptors originate from a middle-aged woman with Graves disease. The CDR3 runs from the conserved cysteine through the conserved F or W. The D gene is left open where the match is weak. Part of the rows lack a size; the others show once, few, many or a class for expanded clones.

v_call,d_call,j_call,clone_size,cdr3_aa,cdr3_nt
TRBV20-1,TRBD2,TRBJ2-1,many,CSARGLAGAPSSYNEQFF,TGCAGTGCTAGAGGACTAGCGGGAGCTCCCAGCTCCTACAATGAGCAGTTCTTC
TRBV28,.,TRBJ2-5,many,CASRYFEGETQYF,TGTGCCAGCAGATACTTTGAGGGGGAGACCCAGTACTTC
TRBV5-6,.,TRBJ2-7,.,CASSLVGTIYEQYF,TGTGCCAGCAGCTTGGTCGGCACTATCTACGAGCAGTACTTC
TRBV30,TRBD1,TRBJ1-1,.,CAWSDRGQAFF,TGTGCCTGGAGTGACAGGGGGCAAGCTTTCTTT
TRBV7-9,.,TRBJ1-2,.,CASSPSEPRRPYYGYTF,TGTGCCAGCAGCCCTTCAGAGCCGAGGAGACCGTACTATGGCTACACCTTC
TRBV28,TRBD2,TRBJ2-7,many,CASSFDSGPSYEQYF,TGTGCCAGCAGTTTTGATAGCGGGCCGTCCTACGAGCAGTACTTC
TRBV20-1,.,TRBJ1-2,few,CSARVAAAKRYGYTF,TGCAGTGCTAGAGTAGCGGCGGCCAAACGGTATGGCTACACCTTC
TRBV11-2,TRBD1,TRBJ1-5,.,CASSDRDRGDQPQHF,TGTGCCAGCAGCGACCGGGACAGGGGTGATCAGCCCCAGCATTTT
TRBV12-3/TRBV12-4,.,TRBJ1-2,many,CASSLGGHYGYTF,TGTGCCAGCAGTTTAGGGGGACACTATGGCTACACCTTC
TRBV12-3/TRBV12-4,TRBD2,TRBJ2-3,many,CASSLSSGRFPDTQYF,TGTGCCAGCAGTTTATCTAGCGGGAGGTTCCCAGATACGCAGTATTTT
TRBV5-6,.,TRBJ1-6,many,CASSLSDTIRFNSPLHF,TGTGCCAGCAGCTTGTCGGATACTATCAGGTTTAATTCACCCCTCCACTTT
TRBV28,.,TRBJ2-7,many,CASSFQSGRNEQYF,TGTGCCAGCAGTTTTCAGAGCGGCCGGAACGAGCAGTACTTC
TRBV11-3,TRBD1,TRBJ2-7,.,CASRPPGTGVYEQYF,TGTGCCAGCAGGCCACCCGGGACAGGGGTCTACGAGCAGTACTTC
TRBV6-1,TRBD2,TRBJ2-7,many,CASGGTGTSGISEQYF,TGTGCCAGCGGTGGGACGGGGACTAGCGGGATTAGCGAGCAGTACTTC
TRBV20-1,.,TRBJ2-5,few,CSASGLAETQYF,TGCAGTGCTAGCGGCCTAGCAGAGACCCAGTACTTC
TRBV19,.,TRBJ2-6,.,CASSIWGQASGANVLTF,TGTGCCAGTAGTATCTGGGGTCAGGCCTCTGGGGCCAACGTCCTGACTTTC
TRBV10-2,TRBD1,TRBJ1-2,few,CASRPGQGGKAGYTF,TGCGCCAGCAGGCCGGGACAGGGTGGGAAAGCTGGCTACACCTTC
TRBV5-1,TRBD1,TRBJ2-5,few,CASSSTGEETQYF,TGCGCCAGCAGCTCGACAGGGGAAGAGACCCAGTACTTC
TRBV4-2,.,TRBJ2-3,.,CASSHHRDEDTQYF,TGTGCCAGCAGCCATCACAGGGATGAGGATACGCAGTATTTT
TRBV28,.,TRBJ2-1,many,CASMVGGASYNEQFF,TGTGCCAGCATGGTGGGGGGCGCCTCCTACAATGAGCAGTTCTTC